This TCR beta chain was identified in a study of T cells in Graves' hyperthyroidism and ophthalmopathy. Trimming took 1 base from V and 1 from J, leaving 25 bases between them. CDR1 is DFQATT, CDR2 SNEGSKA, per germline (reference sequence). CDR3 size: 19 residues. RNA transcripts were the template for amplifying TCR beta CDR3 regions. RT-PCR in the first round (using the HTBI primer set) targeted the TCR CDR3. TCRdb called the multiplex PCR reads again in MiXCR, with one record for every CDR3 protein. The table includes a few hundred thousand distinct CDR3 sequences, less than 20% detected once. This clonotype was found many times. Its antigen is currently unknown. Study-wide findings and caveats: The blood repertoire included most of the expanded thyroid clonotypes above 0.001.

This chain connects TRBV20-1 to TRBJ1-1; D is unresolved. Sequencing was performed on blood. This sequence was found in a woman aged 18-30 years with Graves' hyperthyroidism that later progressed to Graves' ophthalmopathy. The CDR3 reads CSARGSRGPVGRENTEAFF. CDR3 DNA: TGCAGTGCTAGAGGGTCACGAGGACCCGTTGGACGGGAGAACACTGAAGCTTTCTTT.